This T cell receptor beta chain appears in the sequencing data of a study of blood T cell repertoires in COVID-19. Clones were read by immunoSEQ multiplex PCR, and TCRdb kept only the in-frame ones, dropping some. This sample has about 150,000 clones, with 91% found just once. Germline trimming cut 4 bases from V and 5 bases from J; bases unmatched to any gene: 8. Germline V gives CDR1 MNHEY, CDR2 SMNVEV (reference sequence). The CDR3 loop spans 16 amino acids. Sequencing was carried out using peripheral blood. The rearrangement joins TRBV27 to TRBJ2-2, with TRBD2 matching 9 bases. The sequence was collected from a man aged 45-65 years with acute or convalescent COVID-19. CDR3 sequence reads: CASSSSGNSYTGELFF. CDR3 sequence (DNA): TGTGCCAGCAGTTCTAGCGGGAATAGCTATACCGGGGAGCTGTTTTTT.